This TCR beta chain was sequenced in a study of blood T cell repertoires in COVID-19. The protocol was immunoSEQ multiplex PCR, while the TCRdb copy is restricted to in-frame clones and leaves out a portion. The sample includes about 50,000 clones, over 70% of them seen just once. V lost 2 bases and J lost 4, with 9 bases in between. CDR3 size: 13 residues. Germline V CDR1 and CDR2: GTSNPN, SVGIG (reference sequence). The chain couples TRBV30 to TRBJ1-3; D might be TRBD1 (6 bases). The clonotype originates from a human donor in a cohort sampled during active COVID-19. The sample was peripheral blood. The CDR3 is CAWSRDRGNTIYF. In nucleotides, the CDR3 is TGTGCCTGGAGTCGCGACAGGGGAAACACCATATATTTT. Full variable domain (remainder filled in from reference TRBV30 and TRBJ1-3): SQTIHQWPATLVQPVGSPLSLECTVEGTSNPNLYWYRQAAGRGLQLLFYSVGIGQISSEVPQNLSASRPQDRQFILSSKKLLLSDSGFYLCAWSRDRGNTIYFGEGSWLTVV.